The source of this T cell receptor beta chain is a study of OX40 agonist ivuxolimab in advanced cancers. Profiled with immunoSEQ multiplex PCR; TCRdb holds only in-frame clones, not every one. The sample has 60,000 to 75,000 clones, roughly 87% seen once. Remarks on this clone: Antigen specificity is unknown.

Trimming shortened V by 3 bases and J by 6 bases, and 12 bases separated the two germline ends. Germline V gene lookup returns CDR1 MNHEY and CDR2 SMNVEV (reference sequence). The CDR3 spans 13 residues. Study observations and caveats: Patients with a partial response at 0.1-3.0 mg/kg had among the lowest clonal expansion.

Sequenced here: CD4+ or CD8+ T cells sorted from blood, sampled in a trial of the OX40 agonist ivuxolimab. This TCR came from an adult with an advanced solid tumor such as melanoma, head and neck, liver or kidney cancer. The rearrangement joins TRBV27 to TRBJ2-7, with D tentatively TRBD2 (6 bases). The CDR3 bases are TGTGCCAGCAGTTTCCGCGGGGCCGGCGAGCAGTACTTC. Its translation: CASSFRGAGEQYF.